Reported below is one T cell receptor beta chain. Its antigen is still unknown. Unexposed donor CD4+ T cells date from about 2011-2018, before the COVID-19 pandemic. Here immunoSEQ multiplex PCR was the method, and the copy in TCRdb shows in-frame clones only, minus some. The repertoire includes under 90,000 clones, approximately 95% of them detected once, and under 0.25% sits in the top ten. This sample was included in a study of CD4 T cells in relation to SARS-CoV-2 and coronaviruses. Findings and caveats of the study: In around 60% of donors, memory CD4+ clonotypes crossrecognized SARS-CoV-2 and at least one common cold coronavirus spike. The assay detects memory recall responses, not culture-primed primary responses. SARS-CoV-2-driven expansion was significantly weaker in crossreactive than monoreactive clones.

CDR1 and CDR2 (germline): MNHEY, SVGAGI. Trimming pared 6 bases from V and 3 bases from J, leaving 10 bases between. This CDR3 contains 13 residues. The TCR comes from a human donor in good health. What was sequenced was naive CD4+ T cells from PBMCs. Subset meaning: naive CD4+ T cells isolated by negative enrichment. The chain couples TRBV6-5 to TRBJ2-3; D uncertain. The CDR3 loop is CASRAEITDTQYF. CDR3 DNA: TGTGCCAGCAGAGCCGAAATTACAGATACGCAGTATTTT.